This T cell receptor (beta chain) is drawn from a study of T cell responses to AZD1222 COVID-19 vaccine. Findings and caveats of the study: Spike-specific TCRs gained breadth and depth after people received two AZD1222 doses. Along spike, vaccine-associated CD4 TCRs were found throughout, with dominance at 160-218 and 743-854. It was only after the peak T cell response that any repertoires were sampled.

In regard to this clone: Its antigen is unidentified.

The CDR3 is 13 amino acids. Germline values: CDR1 SGDLS, CDR2 YYNGEE. V lost 1 base and J 6 bases, leaving 11 bases between the germline ends. Measured with immunoSEQ multiplex PCR; TCRdb has only the in-frame clones, and not every one. The sample consists of more than 95,000 clones, about 89% of them appearing once. The chain links TRBV9 to TRBJ2-7; TRBD1 or TRBD2 may be the D gene (5 bases each). The source is an adult who received the MenACWY meningococcal vaccine as a control. This specimen was peripheral blood, taken 28 days after the second dose of the MenACWY control vaccine. CDR3 coding DNA: TGTGCCAGCAGCGTAATCGGGGCAGGCGAGCAGTACTTC. It encodes CASSVIGAGEQYF.